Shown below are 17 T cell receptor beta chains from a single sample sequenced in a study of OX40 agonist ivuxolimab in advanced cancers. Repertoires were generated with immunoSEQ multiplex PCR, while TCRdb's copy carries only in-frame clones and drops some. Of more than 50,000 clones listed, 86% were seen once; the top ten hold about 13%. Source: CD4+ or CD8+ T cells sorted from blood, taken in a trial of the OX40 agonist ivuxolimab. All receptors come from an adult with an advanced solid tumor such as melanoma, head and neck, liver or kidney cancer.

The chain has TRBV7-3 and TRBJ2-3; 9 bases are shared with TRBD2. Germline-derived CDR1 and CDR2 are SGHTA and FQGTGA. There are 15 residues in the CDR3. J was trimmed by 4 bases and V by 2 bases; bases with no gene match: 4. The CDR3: CASSLAGGLSDTQYF. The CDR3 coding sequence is TGTGCCAGCAGCTTAGCGGGGGGGCTATCAGATACGCAGTATTTT.

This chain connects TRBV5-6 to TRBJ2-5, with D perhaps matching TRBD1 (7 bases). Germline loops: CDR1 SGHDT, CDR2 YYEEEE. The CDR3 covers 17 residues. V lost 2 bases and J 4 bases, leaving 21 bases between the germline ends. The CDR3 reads CASSLSMAGGPRETQYF. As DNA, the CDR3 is TGTGCCAGCAGCTTATCGATGGCAGGGGGGCCAAGAGAGACCCAGTACTTC.

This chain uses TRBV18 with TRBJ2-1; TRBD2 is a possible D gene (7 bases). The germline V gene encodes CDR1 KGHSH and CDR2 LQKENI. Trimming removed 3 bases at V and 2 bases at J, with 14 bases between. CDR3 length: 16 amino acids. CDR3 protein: CASSPSGGATYNEQFF. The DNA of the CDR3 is TGTGCCAGCTCACCTAGTGGGGGGGCGACCTACAATGAGCAGTTCTTC.

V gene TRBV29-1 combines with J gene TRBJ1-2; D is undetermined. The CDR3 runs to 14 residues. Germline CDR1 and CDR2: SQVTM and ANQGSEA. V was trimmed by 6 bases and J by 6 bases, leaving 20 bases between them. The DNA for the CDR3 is TGCAGCGTCCTCCCGTTCGGTGGTGGTAATGGCTACACCTTC. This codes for CSVLPFGGGNGYTF.

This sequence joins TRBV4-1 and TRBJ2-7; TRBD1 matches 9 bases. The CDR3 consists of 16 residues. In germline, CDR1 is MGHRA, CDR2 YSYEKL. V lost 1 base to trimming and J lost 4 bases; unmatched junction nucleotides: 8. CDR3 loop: CASSQGARDRAYEQYF. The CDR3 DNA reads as TGCGCCAGCAGCCAAGGGGCCCGGGACAGGGCATACGAGCAGTACTTC.

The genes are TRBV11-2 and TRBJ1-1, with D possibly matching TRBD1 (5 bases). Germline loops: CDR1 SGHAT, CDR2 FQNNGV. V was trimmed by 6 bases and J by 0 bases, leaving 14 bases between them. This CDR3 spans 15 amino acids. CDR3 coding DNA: TGTGCCAGCAGGTGGATACAGGACATGAACACTGAAGCTTTCTTT. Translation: CASRWIQDMNTEAFF.

CDR3 coding DNA: TGTGCCAGCAGCGTCCCGTGGGTCAACACCGGGGAGCTGTTTTTT. This codes for CASSVPWVNTGELFF. The chain carries TRBV5-6 and TRBJ2-2; unclear D gene. Trimming removed 4 bases at V and 2 bases at J, with 12 bases between. Germline loops: CDR1 SGHDT, CDR2 YYEEEE. CDR3 size: 15 residues. The whole variable domain, filled in from reference TRBV5-6 and TRBJ2-2, reads DAGVTQSPTHLIKTRGQQVTLRCSPKSGHDTVSWYQQALGQGPQFIFQYYEEEERQRGNFPDRFSGHQFPNYSSELNVNALLLGDSALYLCASSVPWVNTGELFFGEGSRLTVL.

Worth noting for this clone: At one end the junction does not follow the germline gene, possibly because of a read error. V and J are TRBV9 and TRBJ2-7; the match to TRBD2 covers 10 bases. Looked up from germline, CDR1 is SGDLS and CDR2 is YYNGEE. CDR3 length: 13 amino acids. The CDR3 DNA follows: TGTGCCAGCAGCGTTGGGACTAGCGCGGATTTGGACTTC. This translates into CASSVGTSADLDF.

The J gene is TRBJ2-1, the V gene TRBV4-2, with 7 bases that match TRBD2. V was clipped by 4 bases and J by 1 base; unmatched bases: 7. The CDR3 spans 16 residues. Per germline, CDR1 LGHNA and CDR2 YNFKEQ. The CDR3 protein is CASSPSGEGSYNEQFF. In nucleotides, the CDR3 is TGTGCCAGCAGCCCATCCGGGGAGGGTTCCTACAATGAGCAGTTCTTC.

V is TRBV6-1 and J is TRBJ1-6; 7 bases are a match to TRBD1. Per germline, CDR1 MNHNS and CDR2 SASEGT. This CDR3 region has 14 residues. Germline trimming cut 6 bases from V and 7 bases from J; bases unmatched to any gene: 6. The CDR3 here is CASRPGQRNSPLHF. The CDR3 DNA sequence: TGTGCCAGCAGGCCGGGACAGAGAAATTCACCCCTCCACTTT.

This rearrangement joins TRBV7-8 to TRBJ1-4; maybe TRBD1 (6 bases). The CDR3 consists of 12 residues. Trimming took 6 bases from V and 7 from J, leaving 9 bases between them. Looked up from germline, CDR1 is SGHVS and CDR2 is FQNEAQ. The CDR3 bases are TGTGCCAGCAGACAGGGAGGTGAAAAACTGTTTTTT. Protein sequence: CASRQGGEKLFF.

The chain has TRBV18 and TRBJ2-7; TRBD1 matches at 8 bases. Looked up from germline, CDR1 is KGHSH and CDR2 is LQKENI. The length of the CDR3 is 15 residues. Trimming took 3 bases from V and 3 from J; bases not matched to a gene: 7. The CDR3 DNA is TGTGCCAGCTCACCGGAGAGACAGGGGCTCTACGAGCAGTACTTC. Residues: CASSPERQGLYEQYF.

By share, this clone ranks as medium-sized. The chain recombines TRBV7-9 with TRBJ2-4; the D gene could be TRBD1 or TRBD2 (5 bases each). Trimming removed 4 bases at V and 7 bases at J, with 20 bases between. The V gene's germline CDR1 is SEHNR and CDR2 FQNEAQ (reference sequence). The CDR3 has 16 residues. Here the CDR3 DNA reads TGTGCCAGCAGCTCCCTCCTGGGGGTAGGCTCGAACATTCAGTACTTC. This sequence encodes CASSSLLGVGSNIQYF.

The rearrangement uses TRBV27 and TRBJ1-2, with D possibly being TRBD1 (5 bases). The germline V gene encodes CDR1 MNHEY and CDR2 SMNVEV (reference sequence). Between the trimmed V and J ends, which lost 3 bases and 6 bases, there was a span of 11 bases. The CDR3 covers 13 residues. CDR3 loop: CASSLAGLDGYTF. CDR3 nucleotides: TGTGCCAGCAGTTTGGCAGGGCTAGATGGCTACACCTTC.

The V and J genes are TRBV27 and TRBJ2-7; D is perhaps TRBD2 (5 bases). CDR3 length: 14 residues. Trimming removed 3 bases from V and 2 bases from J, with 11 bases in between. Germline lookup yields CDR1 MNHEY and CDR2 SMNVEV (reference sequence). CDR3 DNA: TGTGCCAGCAGTTTTACGGCGGGCGCCTACGAGCAGTACTTC. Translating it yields CASSFTAGAYEQYF.

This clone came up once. This chain's CDR3 is CASSQEDYYNEQFF. In DNA, the CDR3 is TGCGCCAGCAGCCAAGAAGACTACTACAATGAGCAGTTCTTC. J is TRBJ2-1 and V is TRBV4-3, with a tentative D call TRBD2 (5 bases). The CDR3 contains 14 residues. Germline assignment: CDR1 LGHNA and CDR2 YSLEER. V lost 0 bases to trimming and J lost 3 bases, with 6 bases between them.

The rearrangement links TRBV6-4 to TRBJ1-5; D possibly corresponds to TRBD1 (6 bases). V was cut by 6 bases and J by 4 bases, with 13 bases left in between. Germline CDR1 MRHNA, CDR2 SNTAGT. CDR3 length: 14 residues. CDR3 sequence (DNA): TGTGCCAGCAGGGGGAGGGGGGAAAATCAGCCCCAGCATTTT. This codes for CASRGRGENQPQHF.